A selection of T cell receptor beta chains follows, all from one sample in a study of human T cells and chemical hapten exposure. MiXCR, run by TCRdb on the RACE reads, gives a single entry per CDR3 protein. In the table there are 80,000 to 100,000 distinct CDR3 sequences, over 6% of which are singletons. This sample comprised whole blood, obtained in connection with sensitization to the hapten diphenylcyclopropenone (DPC). These receptors were taken from a woman younger than 45 with alopecia areata. Some clones in this sample may be carry-over from other donors' samples. CDR3s include the opening cysteine and the closing phenylalanine or tryptophan. Fields, in order: D gene, J gene, V gene, CDR3 protein. The D gene is left open where the match is weak.

>TRBD1|TRBJ2-1|TRBV5-1
CASSRDSYNEQFF
>NA|TRBJ1-5|TRBV12-3/TRBV12-4
CASSFTQNYNQPQHF
>NA|TRBJ2-3|TRBV5-1
CASSWAGATDTQYF
>NA|TRBJ1-5|TRBV15
CATSYLFSNQPQHF
>NA|TRBJ2-7|TRBV5-1
CASSLWNSEQYF
>TRBD1|TRBJ1-1|TRBV9
CASSVEGTGAKNTEAFF
>NA|TRBJ1-2|TRBV6-6
CASSPGGFQGYTF
>NA|TRBJ1-1|TRBV12-3/TRBV12-4
CASSLGTTSNTEAFF
>NA|TRBJ2-1|TRBV6-5
CASSYLGNEQFF
>NA|TRBJ1-1|TRBV20-1
CSAGGAFF
>NA|TRBJ1-6|TRBV12-3/TRBV12-4
CASSLGSINSPLHF